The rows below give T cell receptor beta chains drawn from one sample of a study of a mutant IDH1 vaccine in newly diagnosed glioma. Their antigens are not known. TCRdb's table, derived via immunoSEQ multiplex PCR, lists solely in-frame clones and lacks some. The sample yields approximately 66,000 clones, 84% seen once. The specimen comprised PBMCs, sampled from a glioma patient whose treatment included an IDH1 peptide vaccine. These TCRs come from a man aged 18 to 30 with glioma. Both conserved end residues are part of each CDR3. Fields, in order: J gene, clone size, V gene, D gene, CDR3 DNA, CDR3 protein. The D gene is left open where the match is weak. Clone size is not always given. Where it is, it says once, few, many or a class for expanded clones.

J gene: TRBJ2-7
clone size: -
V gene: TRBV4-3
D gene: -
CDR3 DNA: TGCGCCAGCAGCCAAGCCGCAGGGACCGGCGAGCAGTACTTC
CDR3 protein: CASSQAAGTGEQYF

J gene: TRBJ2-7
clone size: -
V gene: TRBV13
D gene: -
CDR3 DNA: TGTGCCAGCAGCTTAGAAGGCTATGCGTCCCCTTCCTACGAGCAGTACTTC
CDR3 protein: CASSLEGYASPSYEQYF

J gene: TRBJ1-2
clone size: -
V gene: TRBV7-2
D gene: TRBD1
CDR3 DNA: TGTGCCAGCAGCCACGACAGGGTTGTTGGCTACACCTTC
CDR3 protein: CASSHDRVVGYTF

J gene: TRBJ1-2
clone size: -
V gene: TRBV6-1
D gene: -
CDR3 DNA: TGTGCCAGCAGCGCGCCATGGACAGCTAACTATGGCTACACCTTC
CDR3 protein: CASSAPWTANYGYTF

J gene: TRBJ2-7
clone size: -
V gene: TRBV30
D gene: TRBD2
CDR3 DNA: TGTGCCTGGAGTGGGGGGGGGAGCTCCTACGAGCAGTACTTC
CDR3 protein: CAWSGGGSSYEQYF

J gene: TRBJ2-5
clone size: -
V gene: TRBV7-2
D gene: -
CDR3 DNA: TGTGCCAGCAGCTTAGTAATCGGTGTCGAGACCCAGTACTTC
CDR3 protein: CASSLVIGVETQYF

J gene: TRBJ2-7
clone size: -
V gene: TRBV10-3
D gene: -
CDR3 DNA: TGTGCCATCAGTGAACAGGGTTACGAGCAGTACTTC
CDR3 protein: CAISEQGYEQYF

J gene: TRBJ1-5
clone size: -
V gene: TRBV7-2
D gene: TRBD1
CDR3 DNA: TGTGCCAGCAGCTTAGCGATGGCAGGGGGAGATCAGCCCCAGCATTTT
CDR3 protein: CASSLAMAGGDQPQHF

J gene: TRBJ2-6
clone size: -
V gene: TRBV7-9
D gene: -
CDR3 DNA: TGTGCCAGCAGCTTAGTACTCTCTGGGGCCAACGTCCTGACTTTC
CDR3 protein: CASSLVLSGANVLTF

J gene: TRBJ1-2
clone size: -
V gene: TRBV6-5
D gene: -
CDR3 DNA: TGTGCCAGCAGTTACTCGACCGGCTATGGCTACACCTTC
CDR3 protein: CASSYSTGYGYTF

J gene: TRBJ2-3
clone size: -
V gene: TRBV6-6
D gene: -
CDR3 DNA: TGTGCCAGCAGTTACCCGCCGACAGATACGCAGTATTTT
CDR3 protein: CASSYPPTDTQYF

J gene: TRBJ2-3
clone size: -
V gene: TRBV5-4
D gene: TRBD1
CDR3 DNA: TGTGCCAACAGCCAAGCAGCGACAGGGACAGATACGCAGTATTTT
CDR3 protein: CANSQAATGTDTQYF

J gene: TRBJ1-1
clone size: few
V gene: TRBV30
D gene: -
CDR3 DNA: TGTGCCTGGAGTGTACTTAGGGGTCGGACTGAAGCTTTCTTT
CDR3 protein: CAWSVLRGRTEAFF

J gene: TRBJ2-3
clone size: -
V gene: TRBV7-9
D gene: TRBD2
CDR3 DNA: TGTGCCAGCAGCTTAACTACGGGAGGGCCTACAGATACGCAGTATTTT
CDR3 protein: CASSLTTGGPTDTQYF

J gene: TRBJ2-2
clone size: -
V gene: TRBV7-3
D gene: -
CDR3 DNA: TGTGCCAGCAGCTCCGCAGGGACCGGGGAGCTGTTTTTT
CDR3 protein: CASSSAGTGELFF

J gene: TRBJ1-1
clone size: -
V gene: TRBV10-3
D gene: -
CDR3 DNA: TGTGCCAGCAGTTACGGGGGGGAGGGGACTGAAGCTTTCTTT
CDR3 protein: CASSYGGEGTEAFF

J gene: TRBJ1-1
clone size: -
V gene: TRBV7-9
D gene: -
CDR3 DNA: TGTGCCAGCAGCTTAGATCTTAACACTGAAGCTTTCTTT
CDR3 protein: CASSLDLNTEAFF

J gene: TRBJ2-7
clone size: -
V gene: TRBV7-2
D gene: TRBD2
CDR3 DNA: TGTGCCAGCAGCCTTGCTAGGACTAGCGGCTCCTACGAGCAGTACTTC
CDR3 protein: CASSLARTSGSYEQYF

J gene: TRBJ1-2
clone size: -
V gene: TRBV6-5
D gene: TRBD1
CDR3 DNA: TGTGCCAGCAGGCCCGGGACAGGGGCTGGCTACACCTTC
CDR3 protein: CASRPGTGAGYTF

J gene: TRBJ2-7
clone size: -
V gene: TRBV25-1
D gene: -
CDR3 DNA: TGTGCCAGCAGTGATAGCGTCTTCTACGAGCAGTACTTC
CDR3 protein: CASSDSVFYEQYF

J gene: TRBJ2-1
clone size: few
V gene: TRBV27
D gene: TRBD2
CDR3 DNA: TGTGCCAGCAGTTTCCGGACTAGCGGGATGGGCAATGAGCAGTTCTTC
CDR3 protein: CASSFRTSGMGNEQFF

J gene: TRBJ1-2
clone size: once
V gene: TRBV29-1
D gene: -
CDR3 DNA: TGCAGCGTGGGGCAGGGTTATGGCTACACCTTC
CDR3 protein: CSVGQGYGYTF